This is a list of T cell receptor beta chains from one sample in a study of blood T cell repertoires in COVID-19. Assay: immunoSEQ multiplex PCR; the TCRdb copy retains only in-frame clones and omits some. The sample has 150,000 to 200,000 clones, around 85% seen once. The sample taken for sequencing was peripheral blood. These receptors all come from a woman in her seventies with acute or convalescent COVID-19. The CDR3 runs from the conserved cysteine through the conserved F or W. A D gene is named only where the DNA matches it firmly. A clone size is listed for some rows: how often the clone was seen (once, few, many), or a class if it is expanded.

v_call: TRBV20-1
clone_size: -
cdr3_length: 15
j_call: TRBJ2-1
d_call: -
cdr3_nt: TGCAGTGCTAGTGGGGCGGGGACCTCCTACAATGAGCAGTTCTTC
cdr3_aa: CSASGAGTSYNEQFF

v_call: TRBV5-1
clone_size: -
cdr3_length: 15
j_call: TRBJ2-2
d_call: -
cdr3_nt: TGCGCCAGCAGCTTGGATTTGCGGGGCACCGGGGAGCTGTTTTTT
cdr3_aa: CASSLDLRGTGELFF

v_call: TRBV13
clone_size: -
cdr3_length: 14
j_call: TRBJ1-3
d_call: -
cdr3_nt: TGTGCCAGCAGCTTTTACAGGGCTGGAAACACCATATATTTT
cdr3_aa: CASSFYRAGNTIYF

v_call: TRBV2
clone_size: -
cdr3_length: 13
j_call: TRBJ2-5
d_call: -
cdr3_nt: TGTGCCAGCAGAGAGACATTACAAGAGACCCAGTACTTC
cdr3_aa: CASRETLQETQYF

v_call: TRBV6-5
clone_size: -
cdr3_length: 15
j_call: TRBJ2-3
d_call: -
cdr3_nt: TGTGCCAGCAGTTACCAGGGAAGGGGGTCAGATACGCAGTATTTT
cdr3_aa: CASSYQGRGSDTQYF

v_call: TRBV18
clone_size: -
cdr3_length: 15
j_call: TRBJ2-7
d_call: -
cdr3_nt: TGTGCCAGCTCACCAATGACAGTCAGCTCCTACGAGCAGTACTTC
cdr3_aa: CASSPMTVSSYEQYF

v_call: TRBV18
clone_size: -
cdr3_length: 15
j_call: TRBJ1-6
d_call: TRBD1
cdr3_nt: TGTGCCAGCTCACCACCGGCCAGGGGGAATTCACCCCTCCACTTT
cdr3_aa: CASSPPARGNSPLHF

v_call: TRBV7-3
clone_size: -
cdr3_length: 15
j_call: TRBJ2-1
d_call: TRBD2
cdr3_nt: TGTGCCAGCAGCTTACAAGCGGGAGGGCCCGATGAGCAGTTCTTC
cdr3_aa: CASSLQAGGPDEQFF

v_call: TRBV6-8
clone_size: -
cdr3_length: 17
j_call: TRBJ2-7
d_call: TRBD2
cdr3_nt: TGTGCCAGCAGTTACCGAAGCCCCGAGCGGGAGAAACACGAGCAGTACTTC
cdr3_aa: CASSYRSPEREKHEQYF

v_call: TRBV18
clone_size: few
cdr3_length: 14
j_call: TRBJ1-2
d_call: TRBD1
cdr3_nt: TGTGCCAGCTCACCACGGGACAGCGAGGGAGGCTACACCTTC
cdr3_aa: CASSPRDSEGGYTF